This T cell receptor (beta chain) was observed in a study of PD-L1 blockade in urothelial cancer. Here immunoSEQ multiplex PCR was the method, and the copy in TCRdb shows in-frame clones only, minus some. The sample has about 81,000 clones, roughly 90% seen once. Here the sequenced sample was PBMCs, taken around atezolizumab (anti-PD-L1) treatment. The receptor's source is a man between 60 and 75 years old with urothelial cancer.

The chain's CDR3 is CASSLGLAGAEQYF. CDR3 nucleotides: TGTGCCAGCAGCTTAGGACTAGCGGGAGCCGAGCAGTACTTC. The V and J genes are TRBV5-6 and TRBJ2-7; 13 bases are a match to TRBD2. Losses at the gene ends were 2 bases for V and 6 bases for J; bases not matched to a gene: 2. Germline CDR1 reads SGHDT; CDR2 reads YYEEEE. This CDR3 region has 14 residues.